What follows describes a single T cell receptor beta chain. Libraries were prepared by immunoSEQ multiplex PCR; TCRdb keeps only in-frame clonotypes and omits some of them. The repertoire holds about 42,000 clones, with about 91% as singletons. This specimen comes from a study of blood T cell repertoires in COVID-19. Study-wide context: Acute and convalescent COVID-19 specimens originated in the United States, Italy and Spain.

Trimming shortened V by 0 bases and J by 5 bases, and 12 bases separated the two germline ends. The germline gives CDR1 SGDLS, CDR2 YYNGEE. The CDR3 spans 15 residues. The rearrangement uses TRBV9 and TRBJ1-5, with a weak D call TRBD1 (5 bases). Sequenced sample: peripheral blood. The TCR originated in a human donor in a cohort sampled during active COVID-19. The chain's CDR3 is CASSVGGQGHQPQHF. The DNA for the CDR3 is TGTGCCAGCAGCGTAGGAGGTCAGGGTCATCAGCCCCAGCATTTT.